This T cell receptor (beta chain) was profiled in a study of radiation and T cells in renal cell carcinoma. Study-wide findings and caveats: Top tumor clonotypes rose in blood 2 weeks post-radiation, then contracted.

Here immunoSEQ multiplex PCR was the method, and the copy in TCRdb shows in-frame clones only, minus some. The repertoire holds approximately 29,000 clones, 81% seen once, with 30% to 35% in the top ten. Germline values: CDR1 MNHNY, CDR2 SVGAGI (reference sequence). The ends were cut back, 6 bases at V and 5 bases at J, with 11 bases in the middle. The CDR3 length is 12 residues. The time point denotes: blood 4 weeks post-SBRT, at nephrectomy. Treatment specified: 15 Gy SBRT to primary tumor, nephrectomy 4 weeks later. Nephrectomy followed 15 Gy stereotactic body radiation by 4 weeks. This clone was observed a few times. Its antigen is unknown.

The sample consisted of blood, taken from a patient whose treatment included radiotherapy and nephrectomy. The receptor's source is a man aged 55 to 70 with renal cell carcinoma. This chain uses TRBV6-6 with TRBJ2-7; D unresolved. The CDR3 sequence: CASSPKGDEQYF. DNA for the CDR3: TGTGCCAGCAGCCCTAAGGGCGACGAGCAGTACTTC.